This T cell receptor beta chain came from a study of vaccination and CD4 T cells after COVID-19. For the study at large: Cultures acting as controls obtained a CEFX pool, an HIV-1 Nef pool, or no peptide.

Turning to this clonotype: Its specificity is unknown.

Oncomine TCR Beta short-read sequencing was applied to DNA from cultured CD4+ T cells. Each CDR3 protein gets one entry after TCRdb re-called the PCR reads with MiXCR. The table shows some 20,000 distinct CDR3 sequences, with 44% occurring only once. The treatment denotes: 10-day PBMC culture with coronavirus spike peptide pools or control peptides (ViraFEST assay). V dropped 1 base and J dropped 0 bases, with 7 bases sitting between them. Germline V lookup: CDR1 SSHAT, CDR2 FNYEAQ (reference sequence). The CDR3 is made up of 15 amino acids. V usage is TRBV7-7 and J usage is TRBJ2-1; D is ambiguous. The sample was CD4+ T cells from blood, cultured in vitro, taken before SARS-CoV-2 vaccination. This receptor was taken from a human donor who had recovered from COVID-19. CDR3 sequence: CASSLGGNSYNEQFF. Written as DNA, the CDR3 is TGTGCCAGCAGCTTAGGGGGAAACTCCTACAATGAGCAGTTCTTC.